This TCR beta chain was recorded in a study of siplizumab effects on memory and regulatory T cells. Generated by immunoSEQ multiplex PCR, the TCRdb table keeps only in-frame clones and is missing some. The profile covers about 50,000 clones, with less than 90% appearing a single time and around 0.3% taken by the ten largest. The CDR3 runs 16 residues. J lost 3 bases, V lost 2 bases, and 6 bases had no gene match. CDR1 MNHNS and CDR2 SASEGT come from the germline V gene. The sample was naive CD8+ T cells sorted from blood. This chain links TRBV6-1 with TRBJ2-2; 7 bases line up with TRBD1. The clonotype was recovered from a human donor in good health. The chain's CDR3 is CASSERRQGDTGELFF. The DNA for the CDR3 is TGTGCCAGCAGTGAACGACGACAGGGAGACACCGGGGAGCTGTTTTTT.